What follows are 2 T cell receptor beta chains derived from one specimen sequenced in a study of control samples from healthy donors and cancer patients. Some clones are missing from TCRdb's copy, which holds only in-frame ones; the method was immunoSEQ multiplex PCR. Of 100,000 to 150,000 clones detected, over 75% appear once; the ten largest clones hold roughly 3.2%. The sample was blood. The origin of the receptors is a man in his forties or fifties in good health.

A word on this clone: A read error may produce the germline difference seen at one junction end. The rearrangement joins TRBV20-1 to TRBJ2-5; D tentatively reads TRBD1 or TRBD2 (5 bases each). The CDR3 has 11 amino acids. Germline CDR1 DFQATT, CDR2 SNEGSKA (reference sequence). CDR3 protein: CSARGEEAQYF. In DNA, the CDR3 is TGCAGTGCTAGGGGGGAAGAGGCCCAGTACTTC.

This chain uses TRBV9 with TRBJ2-6; D is possibly TRBD1 (6 bases). V lost 0 bases, J lost 0 bases, and 16 bases lay in between. Looked up from germline, CDR1 is SGDLS and CDR2 is YYNGEE. The CDR3 contains 19 residues. DNA for the CDR3: TGTGCCAGCAGCGTAGACGGCATAGGGGGTAACTCTGGGGCCAACGTCCTGACTTTC. It codes for CASSVDGIGGNSGANVLTF.